What follows are 26 T cell receptor beta chains derived from one specimen sequenced in a study of quantifying T cell responses using KT2 cells. Study summary: Reverse transcription used primers in the TCR alpha and beta constant regions.

A single-stranded UMI oligo with SP2 sequence was ligated to cDNA 3' ends. An equimolar mix of RC1.1 and RC1.2 primed the beta chain across TRBC1 and TRBC2. TCRdb re-called the UMI-ligation and nested PCR reads through MiXCR, storing one row per CDR3 protein. The sample has 45,000 to 65,000 distinct CDR3 sequences, approximately 13% seen once. The source material was PBMCs spiked with cells of the T cell clone KT2. The receptors originated from a human donor.

The rearrangement joins TRBV6-2 or TRBV6-3 to TRBJ1-3; the D is unclear. V lost 6 bases, J lost 3 bases, and 18 bases lay in between. This CDR3 comprises 16 residues. Germline V gene lookup returns CDR1 MNHEY and CDR2 SVGEGT. The CDR3 nucleotides read TGTGCCAGCAGCCGGTTCTTCGTTTTTGGTGGAAACACCATATATTTT. Its translation: CASSRFFVFGGNTIYF.

J is TRBJ1-2 and V is TRBV30; TRBD1 is a possible D gene (6 bases). The CDR3 is 17 residues long. With 1 base removed from V and 4 bases from J, the gap between germline ends came to 22 bases. The germline V gene has CDR1 GTSNPN and CDR2 SVGIG (reference sequence). CDR3 loop: CAWSAGQYSRGFYGYTF. CDR3 DNA sequence: TGTGCCTGGAGTGCCGGACAGTATTCCCGGGGATTCTATGGCTACACCTTC.

CDR3 sequence (DNA): TGCAGTGCTAGGACGGATAGCAATCAGCCCCAGCATTTT. It yields the protein CSARTDSNQPQHF. The J gene is TRBJ1-5, the V gene TRBV20-1, with no clear D. Looked up from germline, CDR1 is DFQATT and CDR2 is SNEGSKA (reference sequence). This CDR3 has 13 residues. Trimming removed 3 bases from V and 0 bases from J, with 6 bases in between.

This clonotype showed up many times. The gene calls are TRBV3-1 and TRBJ2-3; D possibly uses TRBD1 or TRBD2 (5 bases each). The V gene's germline CDR1 is LGHDT and CDR2 YNNKEL (reference sequence). Trimming stripped 4 bases from V and 1 base from J, with 15 bases between. The CDR3 is 16 amino acids. The CDR3 DNA is TGTGCCAGCAGCCCCCAGGGACCAAGGGGCACAGATACGCAGTATTTT. Amino acids: CASSPQGPRGTDTQYF.

This clonotype occurred a few times. J is TRBJ2-7 and V is TRBV18; 8 nucleotides agree with TRBD2. Germline trimming cut 4 bases from V and 4 bases from J; bases unmatched to any gene: 15. Germline lookup yields CDR1 KGHSH and CDR2 LQKENI. This CDR3 spans 17 amino acids. The CDR3 sequence: CASSLTGRIAGRYEQYF. CDR3 bases: TGTGCCAGCTCACTAACCGGGAGAATAGCGGGGCGTTACGAGCAGTACTTC. Full variable domain (outside the CDR3, taken from reference TRBV18 and TRBJ2-7): NAGVMQNPRHLVRRRGQEARLRCSPMKGHSHVYWYRQLPEEGLKFMVYLQKENIIDESGMPKERFSAEFPKEGPSILRIQQVVRGDSAAYFCASSLTGRIAGRYEQYFGPGTRLTVT.

There are many counts of this clonotype. The chain employs TRBV4-3 and TRBJ1-3; 8 bases align to TRBD1. The CDR3 is made up of 15 amino acids. The germline gives CDR1 LGHNA, CDR2 YSLEER. V shed 1 base and J 2 bases; nucleotides not matched to a gene: 1. This CDR3 is CASSQATGAGNTIYF. The CDR3 DNA reads as TGCGCCAGCAGCCAAGCGACAGGGGCTGGAAACACCATATATTTT.

At least ten counts were recorded for this clonotype. The genes are TRBV20-1 and TRBJ1-1; 11 bases align to TRBD1. The CDR3 spans 16 residues. V gave up 2 bases and J gave up 0 bases; unmatched junction bases: 5. Germline assignment: CDR1 DFQATT and CDR2 SNEGSKA (reference sequence). The CDR3, as DNA: TGCAGTGCTAGACTAAGGGACAGGGGGTTGAACACTGAAGCTTTCTTT. The encoded protein is CSARLRDRGLNTEAFF.

This clonotype was detected ten times or more. This chain links TRBV6-5 with TRBJ1-2; D is undetermined. Trimming removed 6 bases at V and 1 base at J, with 6 bases between. The V gene's germline CDR1 is MNHEY and CDR2 SVGAGI. CDR3 length: 12 residues. The CDR3 loop is CASSPRNYGYTF. In DNA form, the CDR3 reads TGTGCCAGCAGCCCCCGTAACTATGGCTACACCTTC.

This clonotype was seen at least ten times. This sequence joins TRBV6-5 and TRBJ1-1, with D perhaps matching TRBD1 (6 bases). In germline, CDR1 is MNHEY, CDR2 SVGAGI. The CDR3 runs to 14 residues. Trimming took 7 bases from V and 5 from J, leaving 17 bases between them. Written as DNA, the CDR3 is TGTGCCAGCAACCCACAGGGTTCGGAGACTGAAGCTTTCTTT. Its protein product is CASNPQGSETEAFF.

This clonotype was found a few times. The V gene is TRBV5-1, the J gene TRBJ2-1; 7 positions match TRBD1. The CDR3 spans 16 residues. Germline V gene data show CDR1 as SGHRS and CDR2 as YFSETQ. V gave up 1 base and J gave up 4 bases; unmatched junction bases: 8. CDR3: CASSLNRGQIYNEQFF. CDR3 sequence (DNA): TGCGCCAGCAGCTTGAATAGGGGGCAGATTTACAATGAGCAGTTCTTC.

The rearrangement links TRBV7-2 to TRBJ2-3; 9 bases fit TRBD2. The CDR3 has 16 residues. V lost 5 bases and J lost 1; bases outside the gene matches: 7. Germline V CDR1 and CDR2: SGHTA, FQGNSA. In DNA, the CDR3 is TGTGCCAGCAGCCCAAGGCCTAGCGGGGGCACAGATACGCAGTATTTT. Protein product: CASSPRPSGGTDTQYF.

In this sample, this clonotype turned up a few times. The chain combines TRBV29-1 with TRBJ2-4; D gene ambiguous. Germline V gene lookup returns CDR1 SQVTM and CDR2 ANQGSEA. With 4 bases removed from V and 3 bases from J, the gap between germline ends came to 13 bases. This CDR3 spans 14 amino acids. CDR3 amino acids: CSVAEVVGKNIQYF. CDR3 coding DNA: TGCAGCGTTGCTGAGGTGGTGGGCAAAAACATTCAGTACTTC.

This clonotype was picked up a small number of times. The J gene is TRBJ2-7, the V gene TRBV5-5; 8 bases are a match to TRBD1. The CDR3 consists of 15 residues. The ends lost 3 bases at V and 5 bases at J; junction bases unmatched: 10. Germline values: CDR1 SGHKS, CDR2 YYEKEE (reference sequence). The CDR3 sequence: CASSSRGRTRDEQYF. For the CDR3, the DNA is TGTGCCAGCAGCTCCAGGGGGCGCACCCGGGACGAGCAGTACTTC.

This clonotype was counted between two and nine times. The chain uses TRBV5-1 and TRBJ2-7; no clear D. The V gene lost 0 bases and the J gene lost 3 bases, with 13 bases spanning the gap. CDR1 and CDR2 from the germline V gene are SGHRS and YFSETQ. This CDR3 contains 15 residues. This CDR3 is CASSLEARTDYEQYF. The CDR3 bases are TGCGCCAGCAGCTTGGAAGCCAGAACCGACTACGAGCAGTACTTC.

The J gene is TRBJ1-6, the V gene TRBV11-2; D not resolved. The CDR3 has 18 residues. Germline CDR1 SGHAT, CDR2 FQNNGV. V was pared by 4 bases and J by 6 bases, with 22 bases between. The CDR3 nucleotides are TGTGCCAGCAGCTCTCTCTTTCTCGTGGGCAGATCTAATTCACCCCTCCACTTT. Its translation is CASSSLFLVGRSNSPLHF. Combining the CDR3 with reference TRBV11-2 and TRBJ1-6 gives the whole variable domain EAGVAQSPRYKIIEKRQSVAFWCNPISGHATLYWYQQILGQGPKLLIQFQNNGVVDDSQLPKDRFSAERLKGVDSTLKIQPAKLEDSAVYLCASSSLFLVGRSNSPLHFGNGTRLTVT.

In its sample, this clonotype was seen many times. The chain employs TRBV25-1 and TRBJ1-1; D is undetermined. Trimming took 3 bases from V and 3 from J, leaving 5 bases between them. This CDR3 has 12 amino acids. The germline CDR1 and CDR2 sequences are MGHDK and SYGVNS. The CDR3 loop reads CASSDTYTEAFF. The CDR3 DNA follows: TGTGCCAGCAGTGATACCTACACTGAAGCTTTCTTT.

In this sample, this clonotype turned up a few times. The V and J genes are TRBV6-2 or TRBV6-3 and TRBJ1-6; no clear D gene. CDR3 size: 15 residues. Germline V gene sequence: CDR1 MNHEY, CDR2 SVGEGT. The ends were cut back, 2 bases at V and 6 bases at J, with 11 bases in the middle. The DNA of the CDR3 is TGTGCCAGCAGTTACCCCTCCGGACCTAATTCACCCCTCCACTTT. Translated, it gives CASSYPSGPNSPLHF.

This clonotype was counted between two and nine times. The rearrangement uses TRBV15 and TRBJ1-2; 11 bases agree with TRBD1. Germline values: CDR1 LNHNV, CDR2 YYDKDF (reference sequence). V lost 0 bases, J lost 10 bases, and 4 bases stayed unmatched. The CDR3 is 14 residues long. CDR3 in DNA: TGTGCCACCAGCAGAGAAGGGACAGGGGGAACCTACACCTTC. This gives the protein CATSREGTGGTYTF.

The rearrangement uses TRBV3-1 and TRBJ2-7; D is undetermined. The V end lost 1 base, the J end lost 5 bases, and 6 bases lay between the germline ends. CDR3 length: 12 residues. Germline values: CDR1 LGHDT, CDR2 YNNKEL (reference sequence). The CDR3: CASSQGGHEQYF. The CDR3 region has the DNA TGTGCCAGCAGCCAAGGCGGCCACGAGCAGTACTTC.

This clonotype has just a few counts. The chain is built from TRBV3-1 and TRBJ2-3; unclear D gene. CDR1 is LGHDT, CDR2 YNNKEL, per germline (reference sequence). The CDR3 is made up of 12 amino acids. V was trimmed by 2 bases and J by 6 bases, leaving 6 bases between them. CDR3 sequence reads: CASSQTSDTQYF. DNA for the CDR3: TGTGCCAGCAGCCAAACCAGTGATACGCAGTATTTT.

This rearrangement joins TRBV11-3 to TRBJ2-1, with 7 bases that match TRBD1. The germline V gene encodes CDR1 SGHNT and CDR2 YENEEA. With V trimmed by 1 base and J by 5 bases, 5 bases remained unmatched. The CDR3 sequence is 15 residues long. The CDR3: CASSLARGNHNEQFF. CDR3 DNA: TGTGCCAGCAGCTTAGCCAGGGGGAATCACAATGAGCAGTTCTTC.

This sequence joins TRBV28 and TRBJ1-1; D perhaps matches TRBD1 (6 bases). CDR1 MDHEN and CDR2 SYDVKM come from the germline V gene. Trimming pared 5 bases from V and 4 bases from J, leaving 11 bases between. The CDR3 length is 13 residues. CDR3 nucleotides: TGTGCCAGCAGTCGTCGGGGGGCCACTGAAGCTTTCTTT. Its protein product is CASSRRGATEAFF.

V usage is TRBV12-2 and J usage is TRBJ1-5. TRBV12-2 is marked as a pseudogene. This CDR3 has 16 residues. The CDR3 is CASRLVYLERVPPQHF. The DNA for the CDR3 is TGTGCAAGTCGCTTAGTCTATTTAGAGCGGGTCCCCCCCCAGCATTTT.

The CDR3 is CASSQSRPNTGELFF. The CDR3 nucleotides are TGTGCCAGCAGCCAAAGCAGGCCGAACACCGGGGAGCTGTTTTTT. V gene TRBV4-2 combines with J gene TRBJ2-2; D unresolved. Germline CDR1 reads LGHNA; CDR2 reads YNFKEQ. The CDR3 covers 15 residues. Trimming took off 2 bases at V and 0 bases at J, with 7 bases between the two ends.

This clonotype showed up many times. V and J are TRBV4-1 and TRBJ1-6, with D maybe TRBD1 (6 bases). With 1 base removed from V and 6 bases from J, the gap between germline ends came to 19 bases. Germline CDR1 reads MGHRA; CDR2 reads YSYEKL. The CDR3 sequence is 18 residues long. CDR3 residues: CASSQGFVGGAINSPLHF. The CDR3 bases are TGCGCCAGCAGCCAAGGCTTCGTAGGGGGGGCGATTAATTCACCCCTCCACTTT.

This clonotype occurred a few times. The rearrangement joins TRBV4-1 to TRBJ2-7; a weak D match, TRBD2 (5 bases). Germline CDR1 is MGHRA and CDR2 is YSYEKL. The CDR3 consists of 15 residues. V was trimmed by 0 bases and J by 4 bases, leaving 13 bases between them. CDR3 sequence (DNA): TGCGCCAGCAGCCAAGAGAGGGTAGGGCCTTACGAGCAGTACTTC. The encoded protein is CASSQERVGPYEQYF.